This TCR beta chain was observed in a study of shared clonotypes between healthy human individuals. About the research overall: CD4 naive and CD4 memory each took three plates per donor, while CD8 naive took two and CD8 memory one. General study points: Clonotypes not shared had lower generation probabilities than those common to all four donors.

Comment on this clone: What it recognizes is unknown. This sample includes further DNA sequences coding for the same CDR3.

Healthy HIV-negative adults with no recent acute infections or vaccinations were recruited as donors. A CD45RA-negative memory subset and a CD45RA+ naive subset were separated from the CD4+ cells. Clones were sequenced by immunoSEQ multiplex PCR, and TCRdb holds only the in-frame ones, with some missing. The sample yields about 670,000 clones, 55% to 75% seen once. Unmatched junction bases numbered 2, after V lost 1 base and J lost 2 bases. Germline values: CDR1 SGHTA, CDR2 FQGNSA. There are 14 residues in the CDR3. The rearrangement uses TRBV7-2 and TRBJ2-7, with 7 bases that match TRBD1. Sequencing input: memory CD4+ T cells sorted from blood. Stated subset: CD45RA-negative fraction. The source of this sequence is a woman aged 30 to 39 in good health. The CDR3 region is CASSLGQGTYEQYF. The CDR3 bases are TGTGCCAGCAGCTTAGGACAGGGAACCTACGAGCAGTACTTC.